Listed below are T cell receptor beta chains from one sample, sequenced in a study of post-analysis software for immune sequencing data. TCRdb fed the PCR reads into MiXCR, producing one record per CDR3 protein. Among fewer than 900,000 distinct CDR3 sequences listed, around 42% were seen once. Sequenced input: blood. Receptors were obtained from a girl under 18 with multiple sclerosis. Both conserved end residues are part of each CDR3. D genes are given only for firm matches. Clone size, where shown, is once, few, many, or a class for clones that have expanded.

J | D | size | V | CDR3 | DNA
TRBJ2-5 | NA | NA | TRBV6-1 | CASSGEGGHQETQYF | TGTGCCAGCAGTGGGGAGGGGGGTCACCAAGAGACCCAGTACTTC
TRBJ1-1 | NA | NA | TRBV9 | CASSRTGLNTEAFF | TGTGCCAGCAGCCGAACAGGGCTGAACACTGAAGCTTTCTTT
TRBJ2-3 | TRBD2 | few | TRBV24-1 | CATSDRTSGLTDTQYF | TGTGCCACCAGTGACCGGACTAGCGGGTTAACAGATACGCAGTATTTT
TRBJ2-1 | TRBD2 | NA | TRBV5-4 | CASSLEPASGNYNEQFF | TGTGCCAGCAGCTTGGAACCCGCTAGCGGGAACTACAATGAGCAGTTCTTC
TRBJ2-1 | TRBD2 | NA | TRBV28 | CASSLQTSGSSYNEQFF | TGTGCCAGCAGCTTACAAACTAGCGGGAGCTCCTACAATGAGCAGTTCTTC
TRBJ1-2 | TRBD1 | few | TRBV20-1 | CSAQTGYGYTF | TGCAGTGCGCAGACAGGGTATGGCTACACCTTC
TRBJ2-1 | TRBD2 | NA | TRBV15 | CATSRDNRGLAGVVSNEQFF | TGTGCCACCAGCAGAGATAATCGTGGGCTAGCGGGAGTGGTAAGCAATGAGCAGTTCTTC
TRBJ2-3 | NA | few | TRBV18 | CASSPRQTATDTQYF | TGTGCCAGCTCACCACGGCAGACGGCTACAGATACGCAGTATTTT
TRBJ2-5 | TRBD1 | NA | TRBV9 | CASSAGTASGETQYF | TGTGCCAGCAGCGCCGGGACAGCCTCAGGGGAGACCCAGTACTTC
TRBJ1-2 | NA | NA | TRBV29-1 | CSVEQGPGGYTF | TGCAGCGTTGAGCAGGGGCCCGGGGGCTACACCTTC
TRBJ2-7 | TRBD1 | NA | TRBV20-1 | CSAQRTGYEQCF | TGCAGTGCGCAGAGGACAGGTTACGAGCAGTGCTTC
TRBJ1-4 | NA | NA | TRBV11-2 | CASSSTPQATNEKLFF | TGTGCCAGCAGCTCCACTCCACAGGCAACTAATGAAAAACTGTTTTTT
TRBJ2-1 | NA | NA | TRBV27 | CASSLAPLAWLNNEQFF | TGTGCCAGCAGTTTAGCCCCCCTAGCGTGGTTGAACAATGAGCAGTTCTTC
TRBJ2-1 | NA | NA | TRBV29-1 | CSAVSLGGDEQFF | TGCAGCGCAGTGTCCCTCGGTGGCGATGAGCAGTTCTTC
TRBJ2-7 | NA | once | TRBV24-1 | CATSDLPPSDEQYF | TGTGCCACCAGTGATCTGCCCCCGAGCGACGAGCAGTACTTC
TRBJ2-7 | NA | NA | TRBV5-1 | CASSLFGHQQGEQYF | TGCGCCAGCAGCTTGTTCGGGCACCAACAGGGCGAGCAGTACTTC